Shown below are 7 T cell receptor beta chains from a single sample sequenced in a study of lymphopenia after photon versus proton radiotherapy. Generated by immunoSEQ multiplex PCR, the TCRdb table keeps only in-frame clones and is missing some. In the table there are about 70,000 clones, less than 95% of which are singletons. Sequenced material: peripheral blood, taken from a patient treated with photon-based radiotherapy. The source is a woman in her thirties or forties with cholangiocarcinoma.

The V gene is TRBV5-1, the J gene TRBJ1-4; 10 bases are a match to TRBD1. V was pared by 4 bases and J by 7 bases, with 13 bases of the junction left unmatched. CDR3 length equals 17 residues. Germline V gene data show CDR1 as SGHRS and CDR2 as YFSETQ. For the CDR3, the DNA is TGCGCCAGCAGCGCCCACCGACAGGGGGCGGCGGGTGAAAAACTGTTTTTT. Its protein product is CASSAHRQGAAGEKLFF.

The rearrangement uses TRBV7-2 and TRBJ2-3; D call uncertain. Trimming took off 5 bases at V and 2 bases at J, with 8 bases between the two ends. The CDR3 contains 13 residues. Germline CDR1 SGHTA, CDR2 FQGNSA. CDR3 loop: CASSPDVTDTQYF. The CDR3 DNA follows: TGTGCCAGCAGCCCCGATGTCACAGATACGCAGTATTTT. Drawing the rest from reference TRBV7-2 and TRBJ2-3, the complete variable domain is GAGVSQSPSNKVTEKGKDVELRCDPISGHTALYWYRQSLGQGLEFLIYFQGNSAPDKSGLPSDRFSAERTGGSVSTLTIQRTQQEDSAVYLCASSPDVTDTQYFGPGTRLTVL.

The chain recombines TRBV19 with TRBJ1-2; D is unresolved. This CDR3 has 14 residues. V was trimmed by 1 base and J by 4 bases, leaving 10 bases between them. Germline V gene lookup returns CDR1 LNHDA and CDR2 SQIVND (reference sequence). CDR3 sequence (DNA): TGTGCCAGTAGTATAGCAGAACCCCTCTATGGCTACACCTTC. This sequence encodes CASSIAEPLYGYTF.

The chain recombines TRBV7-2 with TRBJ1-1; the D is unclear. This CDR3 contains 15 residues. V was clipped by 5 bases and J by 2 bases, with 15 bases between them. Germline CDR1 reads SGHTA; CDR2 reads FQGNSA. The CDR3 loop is CASSPLSPLNTEAFF. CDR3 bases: TGTGCCAGCAGCCCTCTTTCCCCCTTAAACACTGAAGCTTTCTTT.

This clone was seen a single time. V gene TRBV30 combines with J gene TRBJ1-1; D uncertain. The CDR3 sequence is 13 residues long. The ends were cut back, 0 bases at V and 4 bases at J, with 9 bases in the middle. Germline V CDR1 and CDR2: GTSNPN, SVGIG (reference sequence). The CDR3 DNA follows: TGTGCCTGGAGTGTTGGCCTGGGCACTGAAGCTTTCTTT. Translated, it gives CAWSVGLGTEAFF.

Here the CDR3 reads CASSYAGQGIYEQYF. In DNA form, the CDR3 reads TGTGCCAGCAGTTACGCGGGACAGGGAATCTACGAGCAGTACTTC. The rearrangement links TRBV6-5 to TRBJ2-7, with 9 bases fitting TRBD1. The germline CDR1 and CDR2 sequences are MNHEY and SVGAGI. V trimming: 2 bases; J trimming: 3 bases; junction bases outside the gene matches: 5. The CDR3 runs to 15 residues.

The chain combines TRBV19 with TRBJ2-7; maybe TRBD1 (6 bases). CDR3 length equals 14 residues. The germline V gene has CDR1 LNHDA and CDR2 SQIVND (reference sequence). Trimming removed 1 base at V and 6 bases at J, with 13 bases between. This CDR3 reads CASSIGGGATEQYF. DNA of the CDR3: TGTGCCAGTAGTATAGGTGGGGGCGCGACCGAGCAGTACTTC. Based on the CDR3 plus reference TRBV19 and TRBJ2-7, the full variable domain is DGGITQSPKYLFRKEGQNVTLSCEQNLNHDAMYWYRQDPGQGLRLIYYSQIVNDFQKGDIAEGYSVSREKKESFPLTVTSAQKNPTAFYLCASSIGGGATEQYFGPGTRLTVT.